This T cell receptor beta chain stems from a study of blood T cells in healthy people across ages. Findings of the study overall: TCR beta diversity tracked closely with naive T cell percentage. Significant beta diversity loss was already apparent by age approximately 40, declining roughly linearly. It was not known whether donors were CMV positive (a possible confounder of expanded clonotype changes).

Then a second PCR, running about 6 to 11 cycles, was carried out with a sample-barcoded 5' primer and a J-beta primer mix. TCRdb recomputed calls from the 5' RACE reads with MiXCR, one row per CDR3 protein. Seen here are 1.5 million to 2 million distinct CDR3 sequences, about 39% observed once, and the top ten hold 23%. Each sample yielded at least 5.5 micrograms of PBMC total RNA. V gave up 0 bases and J gave up 8 bases, with 11 bases separating them. CDR1 LGHNA and CDR2 YSLEER come from the germline V gene. The CDR3 is 14 residues long. On this clonotype itself: Antigen specificity is unknown. A read error may explain this, as a much larger clone is one base away.

The sequence came from a human donor in good health. The specimen was blood. The J gene is TRBJ2-1, the V gene TRBV4-3, with D perhaps TRBD2 (5 bases). DNA of the CDR3: TGCGCCAGCAGCCAAGATCCGAGGGCCTATGAGCAGTTCTTC. Its translation: CASSQDPRAYEQFF.